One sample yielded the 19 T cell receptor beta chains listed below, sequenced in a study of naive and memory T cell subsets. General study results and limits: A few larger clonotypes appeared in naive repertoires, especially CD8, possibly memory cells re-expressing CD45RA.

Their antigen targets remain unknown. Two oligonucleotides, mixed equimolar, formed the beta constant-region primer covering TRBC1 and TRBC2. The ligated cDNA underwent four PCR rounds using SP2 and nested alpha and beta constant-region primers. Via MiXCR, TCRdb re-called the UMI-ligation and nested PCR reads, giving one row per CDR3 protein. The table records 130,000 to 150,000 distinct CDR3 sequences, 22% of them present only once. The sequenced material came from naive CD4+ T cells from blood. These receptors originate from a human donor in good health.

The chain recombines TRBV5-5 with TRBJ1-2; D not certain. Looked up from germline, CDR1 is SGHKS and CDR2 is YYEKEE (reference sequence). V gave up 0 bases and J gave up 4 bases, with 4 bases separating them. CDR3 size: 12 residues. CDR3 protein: CASSLVGYGYTF. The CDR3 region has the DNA TGTGCCAGCAGCTTGGTAGGCTATGGCTACACCTTC.

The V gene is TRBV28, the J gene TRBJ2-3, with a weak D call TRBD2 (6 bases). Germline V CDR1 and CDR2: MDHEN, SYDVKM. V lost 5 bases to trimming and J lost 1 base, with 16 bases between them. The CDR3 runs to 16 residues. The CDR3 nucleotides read TGTGCCAGCAGTCGAACAATAGCGGCCCGCACAGATACGCAGTATTTT. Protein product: CASSRTIAARTDTQYF.

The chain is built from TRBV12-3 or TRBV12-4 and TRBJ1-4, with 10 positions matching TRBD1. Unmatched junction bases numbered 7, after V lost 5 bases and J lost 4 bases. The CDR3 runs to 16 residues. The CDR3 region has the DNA TGTGCCAGCAGTCCCTGGACAGGGGGAAGTAATGAAAAACTGTTTTTT. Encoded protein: CASSPWTGGSNEKLFF.

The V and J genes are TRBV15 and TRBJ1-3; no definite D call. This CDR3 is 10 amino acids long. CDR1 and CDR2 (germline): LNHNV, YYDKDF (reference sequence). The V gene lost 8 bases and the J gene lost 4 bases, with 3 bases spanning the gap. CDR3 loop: CATGGNTIYF. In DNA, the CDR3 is TGTGCCACCGGCGGAAACACCATATATTTT.

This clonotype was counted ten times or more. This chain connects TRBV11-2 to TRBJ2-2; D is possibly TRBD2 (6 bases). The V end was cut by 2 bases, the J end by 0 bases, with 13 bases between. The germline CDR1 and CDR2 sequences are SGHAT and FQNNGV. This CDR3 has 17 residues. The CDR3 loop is CASSLRPIAANTGELFF. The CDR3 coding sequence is TGTGCCAGCAGCTTACGGCCCATAGCGGCGAACACCGGGGAGCTGTTTTTT.

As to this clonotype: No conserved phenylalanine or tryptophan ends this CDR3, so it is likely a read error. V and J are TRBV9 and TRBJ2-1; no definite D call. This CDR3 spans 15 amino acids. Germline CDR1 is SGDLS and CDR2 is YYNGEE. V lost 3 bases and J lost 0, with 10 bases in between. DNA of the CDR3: TGTGCCAGCAGCGCGCTAACGAGCTCCTACAATGAGCAGTTCATC. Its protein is CASSALTSSYNEQFI.

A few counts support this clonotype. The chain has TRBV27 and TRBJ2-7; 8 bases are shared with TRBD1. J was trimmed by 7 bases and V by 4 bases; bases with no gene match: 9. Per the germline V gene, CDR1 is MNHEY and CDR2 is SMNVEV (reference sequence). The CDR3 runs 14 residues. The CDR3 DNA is TGTGCCAGCAGTTCACGCCAAAGGGACAGGGAGCAGTACTTC. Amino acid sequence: CASSSRQRDREQYF.

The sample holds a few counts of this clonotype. The DNA for the CDR3 is TGTGCCAGCAGTTGGGCAGGGGGAAACAATGAGCAGTTCTTC. This encodes CASSWAGGNNEQFF. V and J are TRBV12-3 or TRBV12-4 and TRBJ2-1, with 7 bases that match TRBD1. Germline trimming cut 4 bases from V and 5 bases from J; bases unmatched to any gene: 5. The CDR3 runs to 14 residues.

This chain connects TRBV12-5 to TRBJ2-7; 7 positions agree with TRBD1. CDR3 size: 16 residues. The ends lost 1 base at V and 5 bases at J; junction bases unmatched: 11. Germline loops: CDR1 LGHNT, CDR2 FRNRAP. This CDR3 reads CASGLALATGENEQYF. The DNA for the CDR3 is TGTGCTAGTGGTTTGGCCCTAGCTACAGGGGAGAACGAGCAGTACTTC.

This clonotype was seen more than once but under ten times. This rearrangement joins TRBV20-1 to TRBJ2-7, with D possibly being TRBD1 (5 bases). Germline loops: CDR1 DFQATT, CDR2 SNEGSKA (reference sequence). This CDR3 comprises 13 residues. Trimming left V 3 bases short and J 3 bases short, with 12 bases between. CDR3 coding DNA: TGCAGTGCTAGCACAGGAGAAGACTACGAGCAGTACTTC. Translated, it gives CSASTGEDYEQYF.

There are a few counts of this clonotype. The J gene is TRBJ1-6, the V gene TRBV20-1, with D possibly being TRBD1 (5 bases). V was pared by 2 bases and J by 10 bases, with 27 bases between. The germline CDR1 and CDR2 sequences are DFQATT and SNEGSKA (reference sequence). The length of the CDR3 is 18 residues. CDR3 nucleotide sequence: TGCAGTGCTAGATCATCTGGCTTCGAGGGGATAGCCGAATCACCCCTCCACTTT. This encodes CSARSSGFEGIAESPLHF.

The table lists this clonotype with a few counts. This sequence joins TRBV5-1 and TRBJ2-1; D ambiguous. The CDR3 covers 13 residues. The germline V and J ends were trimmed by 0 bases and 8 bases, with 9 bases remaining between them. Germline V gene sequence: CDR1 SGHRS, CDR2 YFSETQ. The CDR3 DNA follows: TGCGCCAGCAGCTTGGCCTTGGGGTATGAGCAGTTCTTC. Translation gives CASSLALGYEQFF.

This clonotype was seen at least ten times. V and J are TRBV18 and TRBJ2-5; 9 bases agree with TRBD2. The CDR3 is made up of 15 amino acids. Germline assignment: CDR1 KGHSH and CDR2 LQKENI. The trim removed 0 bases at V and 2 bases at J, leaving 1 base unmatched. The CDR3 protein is CASSPPGLAQETQYF. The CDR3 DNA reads TGTGCCAGCTCACCACCGGGACTAGCACAAGAGACCCAGTACTTC.

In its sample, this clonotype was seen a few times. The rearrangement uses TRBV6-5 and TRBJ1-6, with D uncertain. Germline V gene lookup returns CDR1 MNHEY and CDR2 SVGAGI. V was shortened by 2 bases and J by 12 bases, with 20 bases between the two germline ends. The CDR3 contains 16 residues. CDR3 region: CASSYGPRMLSQPLHF. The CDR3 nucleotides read TGTGCCAGCAGTTACGGGCCCCGGATGCTATCACAACCCCTCCACTTT.

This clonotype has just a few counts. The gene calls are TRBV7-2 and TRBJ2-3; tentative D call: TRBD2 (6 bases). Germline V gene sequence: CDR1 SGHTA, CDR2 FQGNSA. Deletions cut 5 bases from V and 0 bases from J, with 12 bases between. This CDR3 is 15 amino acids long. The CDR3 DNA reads TGTGCCAGCAGCCCGACTAGACTTAGCACAGATACGCAGTATTTT. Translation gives CASSPTRLSTDTQYF.

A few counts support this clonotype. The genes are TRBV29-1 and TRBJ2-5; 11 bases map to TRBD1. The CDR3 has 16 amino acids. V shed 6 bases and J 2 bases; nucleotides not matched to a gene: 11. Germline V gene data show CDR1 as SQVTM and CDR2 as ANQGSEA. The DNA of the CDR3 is TGCAGCGTGGACCTGAGGACAGGGGGCAGACAAGAGACCCAGTACTTC. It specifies CSVDLRTGGRQETQYF.

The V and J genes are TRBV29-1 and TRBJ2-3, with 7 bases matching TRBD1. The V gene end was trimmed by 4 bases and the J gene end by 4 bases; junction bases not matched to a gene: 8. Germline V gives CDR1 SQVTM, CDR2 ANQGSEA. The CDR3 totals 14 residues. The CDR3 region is CSVVTGLASDTQYF. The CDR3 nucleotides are TGCAGCGTTGTGACAGGGTTGGCCTCAGATACGCAGTATTTT.

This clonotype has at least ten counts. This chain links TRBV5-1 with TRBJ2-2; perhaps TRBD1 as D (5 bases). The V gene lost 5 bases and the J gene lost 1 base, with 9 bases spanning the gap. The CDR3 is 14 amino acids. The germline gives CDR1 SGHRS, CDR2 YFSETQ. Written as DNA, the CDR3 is TGCGCCAGCAGGGGCAGGGAGAACACCGGGGAGCTGTTTTTT. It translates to CASRGRENTGELFF.

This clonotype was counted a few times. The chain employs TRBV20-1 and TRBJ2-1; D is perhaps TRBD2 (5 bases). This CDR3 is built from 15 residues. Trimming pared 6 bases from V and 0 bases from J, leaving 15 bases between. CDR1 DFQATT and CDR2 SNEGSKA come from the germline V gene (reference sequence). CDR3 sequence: CSALALASSYNEQFF. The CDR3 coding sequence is TGCAGTGCCCTAGCTCTAGCAAGCTCCTACAATGAGCAGTTCTTC.